This TCR beta chain was sequenced during a study of control samples from healthy donors and cancer patients. Using immunoSEQ multiplex PCR, the repertoire was profiled, and TCRdb retains in-frame clones only, with some absent. The sample consists of about 77,000 clones, 85% to 95% of them appearing once. The CDR3 sequence is 14 residues long. The V and J ends lost 5 bases and 8 bases respectively, with 18 bases between them. Germline V gene sequence: CDR1 SEHNR, CDR2 FQNEAQ (reference sequence). The chain couples TRBV7-9 to TRBJ1-2, with D maybe TRBD1 (6 bases). The material sequenced was blood. The TCR sequence derives from a woman aged 55-70 years in good health. The CDR3 protein is CASSQLQGPRGYTF. The CDR3 DNA is TGTGCCAGCAGCCAATTACAGGGTCCACGGGGCTACACCTTC. Full variable domain (rest looked up from reference TRBV7-9 and TRBJ1-2): DTGVSQNPRHKITKRGQNVTFRCDPISEHNRLYWYRQTLGQGPEFLTYFQNEAQLEKSRLLSDRFSAERPKGSFSTLEIQRTEQGDSAMYLCASSQLQGPRGYTFGSGTRLTVV.